One and the same sample provided the 8 T cell receptor beta chains below, sequenced in a study of cytomegalovirus exposure and HLA in healthy donors. It was with 60 Vbeta and 13 Jbeta primers that the PCR ran. Data came from immunoSEQ multiplex PCR; TCRdb stores just in-frame clones and leaves some out. The data show approximately 95,000 clones, less than 80% seen once. The specimen sequenced was PBMCs. Receptors were obtained from a middle-aged woman in good health and CMV-seropositive.

This chain joins TRBV29-1 and TRBJ2-5; tentative D call: TRBD2 (5 bases). The CDR3 consists of 12 residues. CDR1 and CDR2 (germline): SQVTM, ANQGSEA. Trimming removed 7 bases at V and 7 bases at J, with 16 bases between. CDR3 in amino acids: CSARASEGTQYF. The CDR3 region has the DNA TGCAGCGCTAGGGCCTCCGAGGGGACCCAGTACTTC.

This chain connects TRBV10-3 to TRBJ1-4; 9 bases are shared with TRBD1. The ends lost 1 base at V and 6 bases at J; junction bases unmatched: 3. CDR3 length: 15 residues. Germline CDR1 is ENHRY and CDR2 is SYGVKD. The CDR3 loop is CAISEFRDRDEKLFF. Here the CDR3 DNA reads TGTGCCATCAGTGAGTTCCGGGACAGGGATGAAAAACTGTTTTTT.

The CDR3 nucleotides read TGTGCCAGCTCACCAGAGAGCATTGGCAATGAGCAGTTCTTC. It yields the protein CASSPESIGNEQFF. The gene calls are TRBV18 and TRBJ2-1; D gene uncertain. This CDR3 comprises 14 residues. V lost 2 bases to trimming and J lost 6 bases, with 11 bases between them. Germline V gene lookup returns CDR1 KGHSH and CDR2 LQKENI.

The chain combines TRBV19 with TRBJ2-7; 8 bases fit TRBD1. Germline-derived CDR1 and CDR2 are LNHDA and SQIVND (reference sequence). CDR3 length equals 15 residues. J lost 3 bases, V lost 3 bases, and 7 bases had no gene match. CDR3 in amino acids: CASSILGQENYEQYF. The CDR3 region has the DNA TGTGCCAGTAGTATTTTGGGACAGGAGAACTACGAGCAGTACTTC.

This clone was recorded only once. This chain links TRBV6-1 with TRBJ2-5, with 10 bases identical to TRBD1. The DNA end favors TRBJ2-7, so the J call may be wrong. Germline CDR1 reads MNHNS; CDR2 reads SASEGT. This CDR3 has 15 amino acids. CDR3 sequence reads: CASSEPGTGDYEQYF. DNA of the CDR3: TGTGCCAGCAGTGAACCCGGGACAGGGGACTACGAGCAGTACTTC.

The V and J genes are TRBV7-8 and TRBJ2-1; D possibly corresponds to TRBD2 (5 bases). The CDR3 length is 16 residues. The V end lost 5 bases, the J end lost 3 bases, and 17 bases lay between the germline ends. CDR1 and CDR2 (germline): SGHVS, FQNEAQ. The CDR3 here is CASSPRVSALYNEQFF. CDR3 nucleotide sequence: TGTGCCAGCAGCCCTCGGGTTAGCGCTCTCTACAATGAGCAGTTCTTC.

This clone has only a few counts. The chain combines TRBV6-1 with TRBJ2-7; the match to TRBD2 covers 10 bases. CDR1 is MNHNS and CDR2 is SASEGT in the germline V gene. The length of the CDR3 is 14 residues. With V trimmed by 8 bases and J by 3 bases, 7 bases remained unmatched. The CDR3 nucleotides are TGTGCCAGCGGCGGGCAGCGGGAGGGCTACGAGCAGTACTTC. This encodes CASGGQREGYEQYF.

This chain uses TRBV6-1 with TRBJ2-1; tentative D call: TRBD2 (6 bases). The CDR3 runs to 15 residues. The V and J ends lost 4 bases and 4 bases respectively, with 14 bases between them. CDR1 and CDR2 from the germline V gene are MNHNS and SASEGT. DNA for the CDR3: TGTGCCAGCAGTGCGCTTAGGGACTTATACAATGAGCAGTTCTTC. This sequence encodes CASSALRDLYNEQFF.